Following are 2 T cell receptor beta chains from one sample sequenced in a study of blood T cell repertoires in COVID-19. The repertoire was sequenced with immunoSEQ multiplex PCR; TCRdb's copy has only in-frame clones and lacks some. The sample includes roughly 100,000 clones, 84% of them seen just once. The sequenced material came from peripheral blood. The receptors were gathered from a human donor in a cohort sampled during active COVID-19.

The V and J genes are TRBV2 and TRBJ1-2; D ambiguous. V was cut by 1 base and J by 4 bases, with 13 bases left in between. Germline V gene lookup returns CDR1 SNHLY and CDR2 FYNNEI. The CDR3 is 15 residues long. This CDR3 reads CASSEGRGFGYGYTF. In DNA form, the CDR3 reads TGTGCCAGCAGTGAAGGGAGAGGGTTCGGCTATGGCTACACCTTC. Variable domain in full (rest from reference TRBV2 and TRBJ1-2): EPEVTQTPSHQVTQMGQEVILRCVPISNHLYFYWYRQILGQKVEFLVSFYNNEISEKSEIFDDQFSVERPDGSNFTLKIRSTKLEDSAMYFCASSEGRGFGYGYTFGSGTRLTVV.

The gene calls are TRBV18 and TRBJ1-1; the D is unclear. V lost 5 bases and J 1 base, leaving 11 bases between the germline ends. CDR3 size: 14 residues. CDR1 and CDR2 (germline): KGHSH, LQKENI. In DNA, the CDR3 is TGTGCCAGCTCAAGTACGATCGGGAACACTGAAGCTTTCTTT. Translated, it gives CASSSTIGNTEAFF.